The sequence of this T cell receptor beta chain was determined in a study of T cell changes during pregnancy in multiple sclerosis. The V gene's germline CDR1 is LNHDA and CDR2 SQIVND (reference sequence). The CDR3 runs to 12 residues. Trimming left V 3 bases short and J 5 bases short, with 4 bases between. Method: immunoSEQ multiplex PCR; TCRdb's copy keeps in-frame clones and lacks some. In the table there are 30,000 to 45,000 clones, approximately 92% of which are singletons. This chain uses TRBV19 with TRBJ2-2; D unclear. The source is a female donor with multiple sclerosis, enrolled in a pregnancy study. Here the sequenced sample was CD8+ T cells from peripheral blood mononuclear cells, taken in the first trimester of pregnancy. Here the CDR3 reads CASSILTGELFF. CDR3 DNA: TGTGCCAGTAGTATTCTGACCGGGGAGCTGTTTTTT.